This TCR beta chain emerged from a study of CD8 T cells in Susac syndrome. Looked up from germline, CDR1 is MNHNS and CDR2 is SASEGT. Trimming left V 6 bases short and J 9 bases short, with 27 bases between. The CDR3 runs 16 residues. Negative isolation yielded the CD8+ and CD4+ T cells, while FACS enriched the TEMRA cells. Reverse transcription used roughly 0.5 to 1 ug RNA and random hexamers. Using its own MiXCR run on the immunoSEQ multiplex PCR reads, TCRdb lists one record per CDR3 protein. Found here are about 190,000 distinct CDR3 sequences, about 94% of them singletons; the top ten hold approximately 0.098%.

Sequenced input: CD4+ T cells from PBMCs. V is TRBV6-1 and J is TRBJ2-7; tentative D call: TRBD2 (7 bases). This receptor was identified in a human donor in good health. The CDR3 DNA reads as TGTGCCAGCAGCGGGGACTTGGGGGGGCGCGTGAACGGGCAGTACTTC. This codes for CASSGDLGGRVNGQYF.